These T cell receptor beta chains were read from a single sample in a study of blood T cells in healthy people across ages. One entry per CDR3 protein, called by TCRdb with MiXCR from the 5' RACE reads. The top ten clones hold roughly 37% of a sample with approximately 800,000 distinct CDR3 sequences, 53% of them seen once. The specimen sequenced was blood. The receptors stem from a man at least 80 years old in good health. Both conserved end residues are part of each CDR3. A D gene is named only where the DNA matches it firmly. Clone size is given for some rows only: seen once, a few or many times, or a class if the clone is expanded.

v_call: TRBV20-1
d_call: TRBD2
j_call: TRBJ2-7
clone_size: .
cdr3_nt: TGCAGTGCTAGAGGGGTAGCGGGACGCGAGCAGTACTTC
cdr3_aa: CSARGVAGREQYF

v_call: TRBV29-1
d_call: .
j_call: TRBJ2-6
clone_size: many
cdr3_nt: TGCAGCGTTGAAGAGAGGCAACCGTTTGGGGCCAACGTCCTGACTTTC
cdr3_aa: CSVEERQPFGANVLTF

v_call: TRBV24-1
d_call: TRBD2
j_call: TRBJ2-7
clone_size: .
cdr3_nt: TGTGCCACCAGTGACCCTGGGACTAGTTTAAGCGAGCAGTACTTC
cdr3_aa: CATSDPGTSLSEQYF

v_call: TRBV12-3/TRBV12-4
d_call: .
j_call: TRBJ2-5
clone_size: few
cdr3_nt: TGTGCCAGCAGTCCTTCGAGGGCTCCAGAGACCCAGTACTTC
cdr3_aa: CASSPSRAPETQYF

v_call: TRBV6-5
d_call: .
j_call: TRBJ1-4
clone_size: few
cdr3_nt: TGTGCCAGCAGTTACTCGACGTCAGGCTCTAATGAAAAACTGTTTTTT
cdr3_aa: CASSYSTSGSNEKLFF

v_call: TRBV20-1
d_call: .
j_call: TRBJ2-7
clone_size: few
cdr3_nt: TGCAGTGCCAATCCTCCCGGGACCCCCGAGCAGTACTTC
cdr3_aa: CSANPPGTPEQYF

v_call: TRBV29-1
d_call: TRBD2
j_call: TRBJ2-4
clone_size: few
cdr3_nt: TGCAGCGTTGGAGTGGGCCAGCGGGGCGTCAAAAACATTCAGTACTTC
cdr3_aa: CSVGVGQRGVKNIQYF

v_call: TRBV6-1
d_call: TRBD2
j_call: TRBJ2-4
clone_size: .
cdr3_nt: TGTGCCAGCAGTACACCGGGACTAGCGGGGGTATTCAACATTCAGTACTTC
cdr3_aa: CASSTPGLAGVFNIQYF

v_call: TRBV11-2
d_call: .
j_call: TRBJ2-7
clone_size: .
cdr3_nt: TGTGCCAGCAGTGTAACAGCGGGCTCCTACGAGCAGTACTTC
cdr3_aa: CASSVTAGSYEQYF

v_call: TRBV5-1
d_call: .
j_call: TRBJ2-7
clone_size: few
cdr3_nt: TGCGCCAGCAGCTTAGACCCCTCTTCCGGCGAGCAGTACTTC
cdr3_aa: CASSLDPSSGEQYF

v_call: TRBV2
d_call: .
j_call: TRBJ1-1
clone_size: few
cdr3_nt: TGTGCCAGCAGTGTCCTCGGACAGAGGAACACTGAAGCTTTCTTT
cdr3_aa: CASSVLGQRNTEAFF

v_call: TRBV20-1
d_call: .
j_call: TRBJ2-7
clone_size: few
cdr3_nt: TGCAGTGCTAGAGAGGAGCGGGAGCAGTACTTC
cdr3_aa: CSAREEREQYF

v_call: TRBV29-1
d_call: .
j_call: TRBJ1-3
clone_size: .
cdr3_nt: TGCAGCGTCCTGGGACAAATAAACACCATATATTTT
cdr3_aa: CSVLGQINTIYF

v_call: TRBV20-1
d_call: TRBD1
j_call: TRBJ1-6
clone_size: few
cdr3_nt: TGCAGTGCTAGAACAGGGGGCGCAATGCATTCCACTTCACCCCTCCACTTT
cdr3_aa: CSARTGGAMHSTSPLHF

v_call: TRBV28
d_call: .
j_call: TRBJ2-7
clone_size: .
cdr3_nt: TGTGCCAGCAGTTCTTCTCAGAACGAGCAGTACTTC
cdr3_aa: CASSSSQNEQYF

v_call: TRBV7-8
d_call: TRBD2
j_call: TRBJ2-1
clone_size: few
cdr3_nt: TGTGCCAGCAGTCTCGGGGCGGGAGGGGGCTACAATGAGCAGTTCTTC
cdr3_aa: CASSLGAGGGYNEQFF

v_call: TRBV2
d_call: .
j_call: TRBJ2-7
clone_size: many
cdr3_nt: TGTGCCAGCAGTGAACAGGGTCCCCACGAGCAGTACTTC
cdr3_aa: CASSEQGPHEQYF

v_call: TRBV5-1
d_call: TRBD1
j_call: TRBJ2-2
clone_size: few
cdr3_nt: TGCGCCAGCAGTAAAAACCCGGGACAGGGGTTCGGGGAGCTGTTTTTT
cdr3_aa: CASSKNPGQGFGELFF

v_call: TRBV2
d_call: .
j_call: TRBJ1-1
clone_size: .
cdr3_nt: TGTGCCAGCAGGGCGAGTGTGAACACTGAAGCTTTCTTT
cdr3_aa: CASRASVNTEAFF

v_call: TRBV6-4
d_call: TRBD2
j_call: TRBJ2-1
clone_size: .
cdr3_nt: TGTGCCAGCAGCCCGGGAGCGGGGGCCTACAATGAGCAGTTCTTC
cdr3_aa: CASSPGAGAYNEQFF

v_call: TRBV7-2
d_call: .
j_call: TRBJ1-5
clone_size: .
cdr3_nt: TGTGCCAGCAGCTTAGGTCCTCGAGGGTTTGGCCAGCCCCAGCATTTT
cdr3_aa: CASSLGPRGFGQPQHF

v_call: TRBV21-1
d_call: .
j_call: TRBJ2-7
clone_size: .
cdr3_nt: TGTGCCAGCAGCAAATCTGGACAGTACTTAATCCTCTGTCCCTACGAGCAGTACTTC
cdr3_aa: CASSKSGQYLILCPYEQYF